This paragraph covers one T cell receptor beta chain sequence. Its specificity is not known. This sample was included in a study of regulatory T cells in long-lasting Graves disease. Whole-study findings and limits: Persistent disease was associated with favored TRBV28 usage and with favored use of TRBJ1-2 and TRBJ2-5.

Indicated time point: persistent/refractory GD, antithyroid drugs over 5 years with positive TRAb. PBMCs provided the RNA from which the TCR library was made. The germline V gene encodes CDR1 MDHEN and CDR2 SYDVKM. V was pared by 5 bases and J by 0 bases, with 6 bases of the junction left unmatched. The CDR3 is made up of 15 amino acids. TCR beta libraries were built with iRepertoire HTBI primers and Arm-PCR of CDR3 regions. TCRdb re-derived calls from the multiplex PCR reads in MiXCR, one entry per CDR3 protein. Of about 470,000 distinct CDR3 sequences listed, roughly a fifth were seen once; the top ten hold 7.1%.

The material sequenced was peripheral blood mononuclear cells (PBMCs), taken when the disease was refractory, from a patient treated with antithyroid drugs. The rearrangement uses TRBV28 and TRBJ1-2; 7 bases are a match to TRBD1. This TCR was sampled from a female donor with Graves disease. The DNA of the CDR3 is TGTGCCAGCAGTCGGAACGACAGGGCTAACTATGGCTACACCTTC. As protein: CASSRNDRANYGYTF.